This TCR beta chain was obtained from a study of cytomegalovirus exposure and HLA in healthy donors. About the study: A later analysis reported the approximately 120 validation repertoires used the same platform as the roughly 700 first-cohort repertoires. General study results and limits: Researchers counted about 150 TCR beta chains as cytomegalovirus-associated.

Note on this clone: Its antigen is not known.

Germline lookup yields CDR1 SGDLS and CDR2 YYNGEE. V was shortened by 2 bases and J by 5 bases, with 13 bases between the two germline ends. The CDR3 length is 14 residues. Method: immunoSEQ multiplex PCR; TCRdb's copy keeps in-frame clones and lacks some. The sample gives over 100,000 clones, 75% to 90% of which show up once; 1% to 1.5% is in the top ten. The donors were part of the validation cohort of over a hundred subjects. That cohort was separate from the first cohort, which comprised fewer than 800 subjects. The source material was PBMCs. The V gene is TRBV9, the J gene TRBJ1-2; D remains unclear. The sequence was obtained from a woman in her late teens or twenties in good health and CMV-seronegative. The CDR3 DNA follows: TGTGCCAGCAGCGTCGGCGGGGATGGGTATGGCTACACCTTC. Translating gives CASSVGGDGYGYTF.